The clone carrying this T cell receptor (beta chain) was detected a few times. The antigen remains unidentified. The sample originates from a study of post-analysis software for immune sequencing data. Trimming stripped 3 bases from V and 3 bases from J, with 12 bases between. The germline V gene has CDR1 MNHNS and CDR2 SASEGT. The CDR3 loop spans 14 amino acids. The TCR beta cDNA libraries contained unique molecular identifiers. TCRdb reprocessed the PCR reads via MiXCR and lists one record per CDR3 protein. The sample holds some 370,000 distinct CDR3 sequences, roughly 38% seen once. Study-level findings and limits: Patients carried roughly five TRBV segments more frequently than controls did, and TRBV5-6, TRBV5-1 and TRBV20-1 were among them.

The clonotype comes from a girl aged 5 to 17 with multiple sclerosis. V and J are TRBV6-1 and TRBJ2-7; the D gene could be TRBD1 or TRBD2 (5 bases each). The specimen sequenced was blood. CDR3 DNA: TGTGCCAGCAGTGAGGGGACCCGCAACTACGAGCAGTACTTC. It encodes CASSEGTRNYEQYF.